The 17 T cell receptor beta chains listed next were all sequenced from one sample in a study of cytomegalovirus exposure and HLA in healthy donors. Primers included in the PCR were 60 Vbeta and 13 Jbeta primers. Assay used: immunoSEQ multiplex PCR; TCRdb lists only in-frame clones, some missing. The profile shows about 120,000 clones, around 85% of them singletons. Material for sequencing was PBMCs. These receptors were obtained from a young man in good health and CMV-seronegative.

This clone has more than one count but fewer than ten. The chain couples TRBV11-3 to TRBJ2-7, with D unresolved. Germline V gene data show CDR1 as SGHNT and CDR2 as YENEEA. This CDR3 region has 20 residues. V lost 4 bases, J lost 0 bases, and 28 bases lay in between. CDR3 sequence (DNA): TGTGCCAGCAGCTCCTTCCCAAGCGCGGAGTCGCACGACCTCTCCTACGAGCAGTACTTC. It yields the protein CASSSFPSAESHDLSYEQYF.

The chain joins TRBV28 to TRBJ2-5, with 9 bases aligning to TRBD1. The CDR3 loop spans 14 amino acids. The V gene's germline CDR1 is MDHEN and CDR2 SYDVKM. Unmatched junction bases numbered 6, after V lost 6 bases and J lost 4 bases. Here the CDR3 reads CASRSPGQGETQYF. The DNA of the CDR3 is TGTGCCAGCAGGTCGCCGGGACAGGGAGAGACCCAGTACTTC. Complete variable domain (other parts from reference TRBV28 and TRBJ2-5): DVKVTQSSRYLVKRTGEKVFLECVQDMDHENMFWYRQDPGLGLRLIYFSYDVKMKEKGDIPEGYSVSREKKERFSLILESASTNQTSMYLCASRSPGQGETQYFGPGTRLLVL.

The CDR3 DNA is TGCGCCAGCAGCTCCCAGACTAGCGGGGCCAATGAGCAGTTCTTC. Translating it yields CASSSQTSGANEQFF. The V gene is TRBV5-1, the J gene TRBJ2-1; 11 nucleotides agree with TRBD2. This CDR3 has 15 amino acids. The V and J ends lost 3 bases and 6 bases, in that order; junction bases with no gene match: 5. CDR1 and CDR2 (germline): SGHRS, YFSETQ. Based on the CDR3 plus reference TRBV5-1 and TRBJ2-1, the full variable domain is KAGVTQTPRYLIKTRGQQVTLSCSPISGHRSVSWYQQTPGQGLQFLFEYFSETQRNKGNFPGRFSGRQFSNSRSEMNVSTLELGDSALYLCASSSQTSGANEQFFGPGTRLTVL.

This chain uses TRBV19 with TRBJ2-5; 7 nucleotides match TRBD2. The J call may be mistaken, given a closer DNA end match to TRBJ2-7. This CDR3 has 16 residues. Germline V gene data show CDR1 as LNHDA and CDR2 as SQIVND (reference sequence). CDR3 nucleotides: TGTGCCAGTAGTACCCCCCGGGGGGATGAAGCCTACGAGCAGTACTTC. Translation gives CASSTPRGDEAYEQYF.

This clone was found a few times. The chain links TRBV18 to TRBJ2-3; 9 bases map to TRBD1. Germline lookup yields CDR1 KGHSH and CDR2 LQKENI. With V trimmed by 3 bases and J by 2 bases, 6 bases remained unmatched. The CDR3 spans 16 residues. CDR3 in amino acids: CASSPGQGIATDTQYF. The CDR3 bases are TGTGCCAGCTCACCGGGACAGGGAATCGCCACAGATACGCAGTATTTT.

CDR3 DNA: TGTGCCAGCAGTTACCCAGGACAGGACAGAGGCTACACCTTC. Its translation is CASSYPGQDRGYTF. V and J are TRBV6-5 and TRBJ1-2; TRBD1 agrees at 7 bases. V gave up 2 bases and J gave up 8 bases; unmatched junction bases: 8. In germline, CDR1 is MNHEY, CDR2 SVGAGI. The CDR3 length is 14 residues.

The chain uses TRBV5-5 and TRBJ2-3, with TRBD1 matching 8 bases. Germline assignment: CDR1 SGHKS and CDR2 YYEKEE (reference sequence). The CDR3 runs to 15 residues. V lost 2 bases and J lost 2; bases outside the gene matches: 4. In DNA form, the CDR3 reads TGTGCCAGCAGCTTAGGACAGGGTTACACAGATACGCAGTATTTT. This encodes CASSLGQGYTDTQYF. Full variable domain (rest looked up from reference TRBV5-5 and TRBJ2-3): DAGVTQSPTHLIKTRGQQVTLRCSPISGHKSVSWYQQVLGQGPQFIFQYYEKEERGRGNFPDRFSARQFPNYSSELNVNALLLGDSALYLCASSLGQGYTDTQYFGPGTRLTVL.

This chain links TRBV6-5 with TRBJ2-3, with 7 positions matching TRBD2. This CDR3 region has 14 residues. The J segment lost 4 bases and the V segment lost 5 bases, leaving 6 bases of the junction unmatched. CDR1 and CDR2 (germline): MNHEY, SVGAGI. CDR3 sequence (DNA): TGTGCCAGCAGTCGACTAGCTCGGGCAGATACGCAGTATTTT. As protein: CASSRLARADTQYF.

The rearrangement joins TRBV28 to TRBJ2-7; 8 positions agree with TRBD2. Germline values: CDR1 MDHEN, CDR2 SYDVKM. Unmatched junction bases numbered 9, after V lost 3 bases and J lost 2 bases. The CDR3 has 16 residues. In DNA, the CDR3 is TGTGCCAGCAGTTTCGGTGGGCGGGGGGCACCCTACGAGCAGTACTTC. Its translation: CASSFGGRGAPYEQYF.

The chain carries TRBV28 and TRBJ1-2; D gene unclear. V shed 10 bases and J shed 8 bases, with 20 bases lying between them. The CDR3 spans 13 residues. Germline CDR1 MDHEN, CDR2 SYDVKM. Here the CDR3 reads CATEVSSVRGYTF. CDR3 sequence (DNA): TGTGCCACCGAAGTTTCGTCGGTACGGGGCTACACCTTC.

In regard to this clone: At one of its ends the junction is not consistent with the germline gene, which may arise from a read error. The DNA of the CDR3 is TGTGCCAGCACTAGATGGGACAGCTTC. Translating gives CASTRWDSF. The chain has TRBV27 and TRBJ2-7, with TRBD1 matching over 7 bases. The CDR3 has 9 amino acids. Germline values: CDR1 MNHEY, CDR2 SMNVEV (reference sequence).

Only one count was recorded for this clone. V and J are TRBV21-1 and TRBJ2-7; the table calls TRBD1, which could not be checked here. TRBV21-1 is classified as a pseudogene. This CDR3 is built from 15 residues. CDR3 protein: CASSKEQGALYEQYF. The CDR3 region has the DNA TGTGCCAGCAGCAAAGAACAGGGGGCTCTCTACGAGCAGTACTTC.

The chain employs TRBV5-4 and TRBJ2-3; TRBD2 matches at 7 bases. The CDR3 contains 15 residues. V lost 3 bases, J lost 8 bases, and 12 bases stayed unmatched. Germline V gene sequence: CDR1 SGHNT, CDR2 YYREEE (reference sequence). CDR3 sequence reads: CASSSRDYRPGTQYF. CDR3 coding DNA: TGTGCCAGCAGCTCCCGGGACTATCGACCCGGTACGCAGTATTTT.

This chain links TRBV5-1 with TRBJ2-2; possible D gene TRBD1, 8 bases. The CDR3 is 16 residues long. Trimming took 3 bases from V and 4 from J, leaving 16 bases between them. Germline lookup yields CDR1 SGHRS and CDR2 YFSETQ. The CDR3 region has the DNA TGCGCCAGCAGCTCCCCCGGGGGGACAGGCACCGGGGAGCTGTTTTTT. It specifies CASSSPGGTGTGELFF.

This clone was observed a single time. The chain couples TRBV5-1 to TRBJ2-1; 8 bases are a match to TRBD2. J gave up 6 bases and V 7 bases, and 9 bases lay outside the gene matches. The CDR3 contains 14 residues. From germline, CDR1 is SGHRS and CDR2 YFSETQ. DNA for the CDR3: TGCGCCAGCGGCCTAGCGGGCGGGGCCAATGAGCAGTTCTTC. It codes for CASGLAGGANEQFF.

The chain joins TRBV9 to TRBJ2-3, with 10 bases matching TRBD1. Germline lookup yields CDR1 SGDLS and CDR2 YYNGEE. Germline trimming cut 3 bases from V and 2 bases from J; bases unmatched to any gene: 6. The CDR3 is 16 residues long. The CDR3 DNA is TGTGCCAGCAGCGAGGGACAGGGGCTAAACACAGATACGCAGTATTTT. Translating it yields CASSEGQGLNTDTQYF. The full variable domain, in which reference TRBV9 and TRBJ2-3 provide the parts outside the CDR3, is DSGVTQTPKHLITATGQRVTLRCSPRSGDLSVYWYQQSLDQGLQFLIQYYNGEERAKGNILERFSAQQFPDLHSELNLSSLELGDSALYFCASSEGQGLNTDTQYFGPGTRLTVL.

The rearrangement uses TRBV5-6 and TRBJ1-2; no firm D call. Germline V lookup: CDR1 SGHDT, CDR2 YYEEEE. V was cut by 1 base and J by 4 bases, with 14 bases left in between. The length of the CDR3 is 15 residues. The CDR3 is CASSLRDPTIYGYTF. The CDR3 DNA is TGTGCCAGCAGCTTGAGAGACCCCACTATCTATGGCTACACCTTC. The variable domain in full, with the rest retrieved from reference TRBV5-6 and TRBJ1-2, is DAGVTQSPTHLIKTRGQQVTLRCSPKSGHDTVSWYQQALGQGPQFIFQYYEEEERQRGNFPDRFSGHQFPNYSSELNVNALLLGDSALYLCASSLRDPTIYGYTFGSGTRLTVV.